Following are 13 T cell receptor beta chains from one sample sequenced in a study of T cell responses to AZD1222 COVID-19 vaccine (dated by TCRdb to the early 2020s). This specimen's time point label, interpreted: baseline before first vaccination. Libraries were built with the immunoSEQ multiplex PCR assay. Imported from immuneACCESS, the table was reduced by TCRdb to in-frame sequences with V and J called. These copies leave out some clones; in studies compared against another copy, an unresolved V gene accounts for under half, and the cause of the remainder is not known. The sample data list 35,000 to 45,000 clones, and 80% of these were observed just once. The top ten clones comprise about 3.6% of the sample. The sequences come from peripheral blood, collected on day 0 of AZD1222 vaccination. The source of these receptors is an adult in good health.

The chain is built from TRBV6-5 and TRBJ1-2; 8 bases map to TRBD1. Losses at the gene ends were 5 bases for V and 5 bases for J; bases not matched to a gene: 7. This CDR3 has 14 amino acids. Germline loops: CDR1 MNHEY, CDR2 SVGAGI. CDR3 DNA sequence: TGTGCCAGCAGTACCGACAGGGGTGTGTATGGCTACACCTTC. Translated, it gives CASSTDRGVYGYTF.

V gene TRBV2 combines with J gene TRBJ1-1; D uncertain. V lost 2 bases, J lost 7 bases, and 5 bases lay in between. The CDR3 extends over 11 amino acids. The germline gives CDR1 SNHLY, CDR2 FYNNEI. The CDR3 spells CASSELYEAFF. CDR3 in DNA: TGTGCCAGCAGTGAACTGTATGAAGCTTTCTTT.

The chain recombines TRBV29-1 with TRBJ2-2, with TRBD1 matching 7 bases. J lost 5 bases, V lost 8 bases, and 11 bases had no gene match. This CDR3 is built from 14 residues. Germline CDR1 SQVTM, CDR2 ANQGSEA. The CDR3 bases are TGCAGCCGTTGCCTCGGGACAGAGACCGGGGAGCTGTTTTTT. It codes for CSRCLGTETGELFF.

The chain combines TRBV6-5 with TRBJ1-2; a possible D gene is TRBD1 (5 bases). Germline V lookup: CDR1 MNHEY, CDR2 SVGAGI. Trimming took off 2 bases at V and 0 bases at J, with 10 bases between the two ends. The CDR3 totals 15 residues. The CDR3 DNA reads TGTGCCAGCAGTTACGGGGGTACTACTAACTATGGCTACACCTTC. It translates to CASSYGGTTNYGYTF.

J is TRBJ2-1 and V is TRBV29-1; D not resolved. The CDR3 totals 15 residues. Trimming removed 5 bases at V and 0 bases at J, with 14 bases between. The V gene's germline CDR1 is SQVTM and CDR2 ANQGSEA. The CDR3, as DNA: TGCAGCGTTAATTCACACCTGGGCTCCTACAATGAGCAGTTCTTC. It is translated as CSVNSHLGSYNEQFF.

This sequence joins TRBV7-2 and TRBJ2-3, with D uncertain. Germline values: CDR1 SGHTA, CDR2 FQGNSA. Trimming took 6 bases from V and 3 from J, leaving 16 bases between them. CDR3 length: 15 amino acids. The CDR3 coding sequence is TGTGCCAGCAGTTGGGCCCAGAGCGCGACAGATACGCAGTATTTT. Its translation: CASSWAQSATDTQYF.

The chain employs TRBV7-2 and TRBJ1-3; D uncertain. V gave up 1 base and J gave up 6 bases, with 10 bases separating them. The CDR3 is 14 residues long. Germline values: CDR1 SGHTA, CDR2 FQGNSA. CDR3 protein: CASSLEGRINTIYF. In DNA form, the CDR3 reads TGTGCCAGCAGCTTAGAAGGACGGATAAACACCATATATTTT.

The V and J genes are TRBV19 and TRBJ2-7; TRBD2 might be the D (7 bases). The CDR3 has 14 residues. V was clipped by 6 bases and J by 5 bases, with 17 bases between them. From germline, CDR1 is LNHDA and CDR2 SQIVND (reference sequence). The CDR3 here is CASSVPWGGHEQYF. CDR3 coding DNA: TGTGCCAGTAGCGTCCCCTGGGGGGGCCACGAGCAGTACTTC.

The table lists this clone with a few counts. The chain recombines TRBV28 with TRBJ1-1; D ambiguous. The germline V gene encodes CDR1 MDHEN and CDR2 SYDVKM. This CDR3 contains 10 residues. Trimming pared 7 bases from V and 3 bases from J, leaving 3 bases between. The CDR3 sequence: CASKHTEAFF. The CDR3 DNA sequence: TGTGCCAGCAAACACACTGAAGCTTTCTTT.

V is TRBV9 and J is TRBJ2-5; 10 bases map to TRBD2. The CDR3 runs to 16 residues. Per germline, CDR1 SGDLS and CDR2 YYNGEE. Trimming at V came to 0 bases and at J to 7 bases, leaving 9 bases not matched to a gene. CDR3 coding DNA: TGTGCCAGCAGCGTAGGAACTAGCGGGGAGCGGGGGACCCAGTACTTC. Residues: CASSVGTSGERGTQYF.

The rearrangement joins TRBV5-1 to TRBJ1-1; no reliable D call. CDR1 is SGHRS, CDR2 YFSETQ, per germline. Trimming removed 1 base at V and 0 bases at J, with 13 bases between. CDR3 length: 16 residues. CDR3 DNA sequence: TGCGCCAGCAGCTTGTCTGGGAATAATATGAACACTGAAGCTTTCTTT. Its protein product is CASSLSGNNMNTEAFF.

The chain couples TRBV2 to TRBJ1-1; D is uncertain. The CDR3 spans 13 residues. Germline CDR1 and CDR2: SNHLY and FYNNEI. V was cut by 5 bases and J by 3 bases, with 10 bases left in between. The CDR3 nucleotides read TGTGCCAGCAGTTGGGGATTGGACACTGAAGCTTTCTTT. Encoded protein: CASSWGLDTEAFF. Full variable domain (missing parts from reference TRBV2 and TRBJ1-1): EPEVTQTPSHQVTQMGQEVILRCVPISNHLYFYWYRQILGQKVEFLVSFYNNEISEKSEIFDDQFSVERPDGSNFTLKIRSTKLEDSAMYFCASSWGLDTEAFFGQGTRLTVV.

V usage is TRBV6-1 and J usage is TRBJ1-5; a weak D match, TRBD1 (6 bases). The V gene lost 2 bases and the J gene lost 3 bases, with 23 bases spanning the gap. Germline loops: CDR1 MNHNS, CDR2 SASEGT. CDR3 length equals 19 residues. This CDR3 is CASSENRPVRRQDNQPQHF. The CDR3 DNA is TGTGCCAGCAGTGAAAATAGGCCCGTTCGTAGACAGGACAATCAGCCCCAGCATTTT.